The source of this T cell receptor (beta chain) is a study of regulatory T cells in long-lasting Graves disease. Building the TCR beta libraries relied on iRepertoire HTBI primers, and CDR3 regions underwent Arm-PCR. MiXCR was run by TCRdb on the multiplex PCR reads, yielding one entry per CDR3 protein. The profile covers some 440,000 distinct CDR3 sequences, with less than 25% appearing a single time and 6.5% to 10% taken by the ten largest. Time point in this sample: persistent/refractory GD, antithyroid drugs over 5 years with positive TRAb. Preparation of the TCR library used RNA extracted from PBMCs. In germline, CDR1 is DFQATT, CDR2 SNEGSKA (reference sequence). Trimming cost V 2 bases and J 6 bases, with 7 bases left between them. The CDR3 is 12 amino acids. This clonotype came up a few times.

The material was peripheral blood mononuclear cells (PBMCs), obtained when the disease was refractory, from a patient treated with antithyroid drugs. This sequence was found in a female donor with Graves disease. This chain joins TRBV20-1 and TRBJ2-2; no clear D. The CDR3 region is CSARKDPGELFF. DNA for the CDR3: TGCAGTGCTAGAAAGGACCCCGGGGAGCTGTTTTTT.